The rows below give T cell receptor beta chains drawn from one sample of a study of tumor-infiltrating lymphocytes in oesophageal squamous cell carcinoma. MiXCR, applied by TCRdb to the PCR reads, yields one record per CDR3 protein. The data contain around 14,000 distinct CDR3 sequences, approximately 56% of them singletons. The sample was esophageal tumor tissue. The receptors were gathered from a male donor with esophageal squamous cell carcinoma. The CDR3 runs from the conserved cysteine through the conserved F or W. A D gene is named only where the DNA matches it firmly. A row's size may be missing; if present it is once, few, many or a size class.

V gene,D gene,J gene,clone size,CDR3 protein,CDR3 DNA
TRBV6-1,NA,TRBJ2-7,many,CASKSGHNYEQYF,TGTGCCAGCAAGTCAGGACACAACTACGAGCAGTACTTC
TRBV11-2,TRBD1,TRBJ2-1,many,CASSSRDSSYNEQFF,TGTGCCAGCAGCAGCCGGGACAGCTCCTACAATGAGCAGTTCTTC
TRBV12-3/TRBV12-4,TRBD1,TRBJ2-2,NA,CASKDRVLNTGELFF,TGTGCCAGCAAAGACAGGGTTCTCAACACCGGGGAGCTGTTTTTT
TRBV6-1,NA,TRBJ2-1,many,CASSEVDEQFF,TGTGCCAGCAGTGAAGTTGATGAGCAGTTCTTC
TRBV11-2,TRBD2,TRBJ2-7,NA,CASSLGVRSGREEQYF,TGTGCCAGCAGCTTAGGGGTTCGGAGCGGGAGAGAGGAGCAGTACTTC
TRBV6-2/TRBV6-3,NA,TRBJ2-5,NA,CASRAGRFGETQYF,TGTGCCAGCAGGGCCGGAAGGTTCGGAGAGACCCAGTACTTC
TRBV7-8,NA,TRBJ2-5,NA,CASSPHPTFQETQYF,TGTGCCAGCAGCCCCCACCCGACATTCCAAGAGACCCAGTACTTC
TRBV11-2,TRBD2,TRBJ2-5,NA,CASSPGLAGGTQYF,TGTGCCAGCAGCCCAGGACTAGCGGGGGGGACCCAGTACTTC
TRBV6-1,NA,TRBJ2-4,many,CASTAKNIQYF,TGTGCCAGCACCGCCAAAAACATTCAGTACTTC
TRBV19,TRBD1,TRBJ2-7,many,CATATGSYEQYF,TGTGCCACAGCGACAGGGTCCTACGAGCAGTACTTC
TRBV7-9,TRBD2,TRBJ2-3,many,CASSIRLAVNTGELYF,TGTGCCAGCAGCATAAGACTAGCGGTGAACACCGGGGAGCTGTATTTT
TRBV5-6,NA,TRBJ1-4,many,CASSVYRGSTNEKLFF,TGTGCCAGCAGCGTTTATCGGGGCAGCACTAATGAAAAACTGTTTTTT
TRBV24-1,NA,TRBJ2-1,NA,CATSDPNPGAKIHNEQFF,TGTGCCACCAGTGACCCTAATCCGGGGGCAAAGATCCACAATGAGCAGTTCTTC
TRBV7-2,TRBD2,TRBJ2-1,medium-sized,CASSYLAGGQRSSYNEQFF,TGTGCCAGCAGCTACCTAGCGGGAGGGCAACGGAGCTCCTACAATGAGCAGTTCTTC
TRBV29-1,TRBD1,TRBJ2-1,once,CSVSSTGGDYNEQFF,TGCAGCGTTTCTTCGACAGGGGGCGACTACAATGAGCAGTTCTTC
TRBV12-3/TRBV12-4,NA,TRBJ2-7,few,CASSSNQGGEQYF,TGTGCCAGCAGTTCAAATCAGGGGGGCGAGCAGTACTTC
TRBV7-6,NA,TRBJ2-7,NA,CASSLGGLVNNEQYF,TGTGCCAGCAGCTTAGGGGGCTTGGTCAACAATGAGCAGTACTTC
TRBV12-3/TRBV12-4,TRBD1,TRBJ2-1,NA,CASSHRDRGNEQFF,TGTGCCAGCAGTCACCGGGACAGGGGGAATGAGCAGTTCTTC
TRBV27,NA,TRBJ2-7,NA,CASSLKGHRTGISYEQYF,TGTGCCAGCAGTTTAAAGGGCCACAGAACAGGAATCTCCTACGAGCAGTACTTC
TRBV7-2,TRBD2,TRBJ2-7,few,CASSIRGRSSYEQYF,TGTGCCAGCAGCATACGCGGGAGAAGCTCCTACGAGCAGTACTTC
TRBV7-3,TRBD1,TRBJ2-2,few,CASSLTGQGAYTGELFF,TGTGCCAGCAGCTTAACTGGACAGGGGGCATATACCGGGGAGCTGTTTTTT
TRBV20-1,TRBD2,TRBJ2-7,NA,CSASARAGGSYEQYF,TGCAGTGCTAGTGCGCGAGCGGGAGGGTCCTACGAGCAGTACTTC
TRBV12-3/TRBV12-4,NA,TRBJ2-1,NA,CASILNEQFF,TGTGCCAGCATTCTCAATGAGCAGTTCTTC
TRBV24-1,NA,TRBJ2-1,NA,CATQHSNEQFF,TGTGCCACCCAACATAGCAATGAGCAGTTCTTC
TRBV6-2/TRBV6-3,TRBD1,TRBJ2-1,few,CASSYNRDRVPLNEQFF,TGTGCCAGCAGTTATAACCGGGACAGGGTTCCTCTGAATGAGCAGTTCTTC
TRBV7-3,TRBD2,TRBJ2-1,NA,CASSFYGEGSYEQFF,TGTGCCAGCAGCTTCTACGGGGAGGGCAGCTATGAGCAGTTCTTC
TRBV19,TRBD2,TRBJ2-5,few,CASSGTSGEGETQYF,TGTGCCAGTAGTGGGACTAGCGGAGAGGGAGAGACCCAGTACTTC
TRBV7-2,NA,TRBJ2-7,NA,CASSLAGGLYEQYF,TGTGCCAGCAGCTTAGCGGGGGGGCTGTACGAGCAGTACTTC
TRBV10-2,NA,TRBJ2-5,many,CASSDRGRETQYF,TGCGCCAGCAGTGACAGGGGCCGGGAGACCCAGTACTTC
TRBV6-6,TRBD2,TRBJ2-3,NA,CASSSIWGGTDTQYF,TGTGCCAGCAGTAGTATCTGGGGAGGGACAGATACGCAGTATTTT
TRBV11-3,NA,TRBJ2-7,NA,CASSLDPSVQYF,TGTGCCAGCAGCTTAGATCCTAGCGTGCAGTACTTC
TRBV7-2,NA,TRBJ2-6,NA,CASSLGAQGSGANVLTF,TGTGCCAGCAGCTTAGGGGCTCAAGGCTCTGGGGCCAACGTCCTGACTTTC
TRBV7-6,NA,TRBJ2-1,few,CASSFQSYNEQFF,TGTGCCAGCAGCTTTCAGTCGTACAATGAGCAGTTCTTC
TRBV7-8,TRBD1,TRBJ1-1,NA,CATVGQGLTEAFF,TGTGCCACCGTCGGACAGGGTCTCACTGAAGCTTTCTTT
TRBV6-6,NA,TRBJ1-2,NA,CASSYSRQINYGYTF,TGTGCCAGCAGTTACTCAAGACAGATTAACTATGGCTACACCTTC
TRBV24-1,TRBD2,TRBJ2-3,NA,CATTSSGGFGDTQYF,TGTGCCACCACCTCTAGCGGGGGATTTGGTGATACGCAGTATTTT
TRBV19,TRBD1,TRBJ1-1,many,CASSIGRGRDEAFF,TGTGCCAGTAGTATCGGCAGGGGGAGAGATGAAGCTTTCTTT
TRBV7-8,NA,TRBJ1-1,NA,CASSLEQQGEAFF,TGTGCCAGCAGCTTAGAGCAACAGGGAGAAGCTTTCTTT
TRBV6-1,TRBD2,TRBJ2-3,few,CASSVAGVADTQYF,TGTGCCAGCAGTGTAGCGGGAGTGGCAGATACGCAGTATTTT
TRBV7-3,NA,TRBJ2-3,few,CASSQFGDTQYF,TGTGCCAGCAGCCAGTTTGGGGATACGCAGTATTTT
TRBV28,NA,TRBJ1-2,many,CASSSPDRSLIDGYTF,TGTGCCAGCAGTTCCCCCGACCGCTCGCTTATCGATGGCTACACCTTC
TRBV4-3,TRBD2,TRBJ2-2,many,CASSSTSGGTGELFF,TGCGCCAGCAGTTCGACTAGCGGCGGCACCGGGGAGCTGTTTTTT
TRBV5-6,NA,TRBJ2-3,medium-sized,CASSLGQQGYQSSTDTQYF,TGTGCCAGCAGCTTGGGTCAACAGGGTTACCAATCTAGCACAGATACGCAGTATTTT
TRBV7-6,NA,TRBJ2-1,NA,CASSGLSLFDEQFF,TGTGCCAGCAGCGGACTATCCCTTTTCGATGAGCAGTTCTTC
TRBV7-2,TRBD2,TRBJ2-5,few,CASSPQAGGRQETQYF,TGTGCCAGCAGCCCCCAAGCGGGGGGGCGACAGGAGACCCAGTACTTC
TRBV7-2,NA,TRBJ2-5,NA,CASSLRQGKRETQYF,TGTGCCAGCAGCTTAAGGCAGGGGAAACGAGAGACCCAGTACTTC
TRBV18,NA,TRBJ1-3,many,CASSPQGTGNTIYF,TGTGCCAGCTCACCACAGGGAACTGGAAACACCATATATTTT
TRBV28,NA,TRBJ2-1,NA,CASSWGREQETQFF,TGTGCCAGCAGTTGGGGACGGGAACAAGAGACCCAGTTCTTC
TRBV6-1,NA,TRBJ2-5,many,CASSGRAVQETQYF,TGTGCCAGCAGTGGAAGGGCGGTCCAAGAGACCCAGTACTTC
TRBV20-1,NA,TRBJ2-3,many,CSVAPTGSDTQYF,TGCAGTGTTGCCCCCACGGGTTCAGATACGCAGTATTTT